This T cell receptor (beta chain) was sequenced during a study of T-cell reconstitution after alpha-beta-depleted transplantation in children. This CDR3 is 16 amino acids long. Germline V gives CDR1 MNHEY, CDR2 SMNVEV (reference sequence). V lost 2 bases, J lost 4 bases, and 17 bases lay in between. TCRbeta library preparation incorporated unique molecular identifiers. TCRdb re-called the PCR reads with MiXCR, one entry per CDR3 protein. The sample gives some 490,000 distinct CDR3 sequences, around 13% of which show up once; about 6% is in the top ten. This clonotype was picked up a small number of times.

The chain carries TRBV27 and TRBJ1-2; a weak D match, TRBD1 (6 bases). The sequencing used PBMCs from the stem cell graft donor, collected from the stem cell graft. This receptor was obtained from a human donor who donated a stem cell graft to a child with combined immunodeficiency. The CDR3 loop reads CASSLTHPTGSYGYTF. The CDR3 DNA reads TGTGCCAGCAGTTTAACCCACCCAACAGGGAGCTATGGCTACACCTTC.